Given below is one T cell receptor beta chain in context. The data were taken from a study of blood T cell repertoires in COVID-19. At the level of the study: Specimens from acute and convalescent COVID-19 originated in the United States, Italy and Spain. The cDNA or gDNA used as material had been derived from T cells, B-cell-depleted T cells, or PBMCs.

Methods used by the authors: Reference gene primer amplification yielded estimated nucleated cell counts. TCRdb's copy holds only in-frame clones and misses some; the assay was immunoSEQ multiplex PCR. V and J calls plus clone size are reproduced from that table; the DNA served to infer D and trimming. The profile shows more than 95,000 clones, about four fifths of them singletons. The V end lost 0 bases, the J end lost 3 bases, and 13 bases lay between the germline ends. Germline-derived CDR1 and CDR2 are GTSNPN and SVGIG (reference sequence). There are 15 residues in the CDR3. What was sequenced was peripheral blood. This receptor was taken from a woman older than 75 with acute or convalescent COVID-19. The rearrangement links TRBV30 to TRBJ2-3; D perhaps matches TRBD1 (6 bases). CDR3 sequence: CAWSVQTQGTDTQYF. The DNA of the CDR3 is TGTGCCTGGAGTGTACAAACCCAGGGGACAGATACGCAGTATTTT.